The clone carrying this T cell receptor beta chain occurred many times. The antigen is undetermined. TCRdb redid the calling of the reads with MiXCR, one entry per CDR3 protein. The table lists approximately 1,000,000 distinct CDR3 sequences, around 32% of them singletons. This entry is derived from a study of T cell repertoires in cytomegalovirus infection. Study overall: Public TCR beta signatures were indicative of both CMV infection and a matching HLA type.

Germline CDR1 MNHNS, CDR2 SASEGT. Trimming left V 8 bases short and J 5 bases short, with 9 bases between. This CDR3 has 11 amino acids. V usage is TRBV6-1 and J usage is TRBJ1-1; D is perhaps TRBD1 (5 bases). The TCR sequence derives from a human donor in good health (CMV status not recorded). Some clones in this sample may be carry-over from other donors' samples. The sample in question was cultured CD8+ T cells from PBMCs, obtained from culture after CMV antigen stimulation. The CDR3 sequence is CASEGWTEAFF. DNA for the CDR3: TGTGCCAGCGAGGGGTGGACTGAAGCTTTCTTT.